This record looks at one T cell receptor beta chain sequence and its context. Its antigen remains unidentified. This sample is drawn from a study of T cell responses to AZD1222 COVID-19 vaccine. Study results and caveats: Most donors were white British and more were female, and clonal diversity was possibly underestimated. The study found Spike-specific TCR breadth and depth rose after two AZD1222 doses. The span of vaccine-associated CD4 TCRs extended across spike, with dominance at 160-218 and 743-854. Reports indicate that nearly half of spike-specific TCRs are directed at unmutated variant regions.

V gave up 8 bases and J gave up 4 bases; unmatched junction bases: 6. Germline V gene lookup returns CDR1 LGHDT and CDR2 YNNKEL (reference sequence). This CDR3 has 15 amino acids. The repertoire was sequenced with immunoSEQ multiplex PCR; TCRdb's copy has only in-frame clones and lacks some. The top ten clones hold approximately 9% of a sample with over 80,000 clones, roughly 92% of them seen once. The J gene is TRBJ2-1, the V gene TRBV3-1 (or the pseudogene TRBV3-2), with 12 bases aligning to TRBD2. This sequence was found in an adult who received the AZD1222 COVID-19 vaccine. The sequenced sample was peripheral blood, obtained 28 days after the second AZD1222 dose. Written as DNA, the CDR3 is TGTGCCAGCGGAAGGACTAGCGGGGCATACAATGAGCAGTTCTTC. Protein: CASGRTSGAYNEQFF.